The 2 T cell receptor beta chains reported below all come from one sample, sequenced in a study of T-cell memory formation after mild COVID-19 (TCRdb year 2021). Library creation used 5' RACE. Sequencer: Illumina NovaSeq 6000. Through fastp at Q25 and MiXCR, TCRdb rebuilt clones from the public reads, retaining in-frame beta chains. A single entry per CDR3 protein holds the most common genes and DNA from its merged rows. The sample table records roughly 68,000 distinct CDR3 sequences; roughly a sixth of these occur just once. Roughly 30% of the sample goes to the ten largest clones. Specimen: PBMCs or a T cell subset sorted from them (not recorded which). Receptor source: an adult woman who had mild COVID-19 (a few samples of this study predate the infection). The sample titles of this study are shuffled in the database, so cell type and time point are left out; the donor was told from shared clones.

This clonotype was detected only a few times. The chain links TRBV24-1 to TRBJ1-1, with TRBD1 identical over 7 bases. V lost 9 bases to trimming and J lost 5 bases; unmatched junction nucleotides: 5. CDR3 length: 12 amino acids. Germline loops: CDR1 KGHDR, CDR2 SFDVKD. CDR3 region: CATSGGNTEAFF. CDR3 nucleotide sequence: TGTGCCACCTCAGGGGGAAATACTGAAGCTTTCTTT.

The CDR3 reads CASSLEADVRFRGYTF. CDR3 bases: TGTGCCAGCAGCCTTGAGGCTGACGTGCGGTTTCGAGGCTACACCTTC. The chain employs TRBV3-1 and TRBJ1-2; D uncertain. Trimming shortened V by 4 bases and J by 8 bases, and 23 bases separated the two germline ends. This CDR3 has 16 amino acids. The germline V gene encodes CDR1 LGHDT and CDR2 YNNKEL (reference sequence).